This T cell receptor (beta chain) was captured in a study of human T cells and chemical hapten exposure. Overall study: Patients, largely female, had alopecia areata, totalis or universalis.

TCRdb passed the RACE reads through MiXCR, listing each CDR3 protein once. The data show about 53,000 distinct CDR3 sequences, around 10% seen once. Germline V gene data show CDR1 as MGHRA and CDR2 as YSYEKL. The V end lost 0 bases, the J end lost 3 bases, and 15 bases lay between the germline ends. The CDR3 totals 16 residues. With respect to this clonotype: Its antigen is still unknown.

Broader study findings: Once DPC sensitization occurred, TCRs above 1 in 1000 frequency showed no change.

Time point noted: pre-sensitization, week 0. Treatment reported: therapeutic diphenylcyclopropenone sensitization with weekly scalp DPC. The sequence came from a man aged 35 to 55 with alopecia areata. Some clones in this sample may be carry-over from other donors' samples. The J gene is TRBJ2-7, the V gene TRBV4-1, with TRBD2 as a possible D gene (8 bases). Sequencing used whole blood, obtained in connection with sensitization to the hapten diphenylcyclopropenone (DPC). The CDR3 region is CASSQEAGRDSYEQYF. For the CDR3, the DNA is TGCGCCAGCAGCCAAGAGGCCGGGAGGGACAGCTACGAGCAGTACTTC.